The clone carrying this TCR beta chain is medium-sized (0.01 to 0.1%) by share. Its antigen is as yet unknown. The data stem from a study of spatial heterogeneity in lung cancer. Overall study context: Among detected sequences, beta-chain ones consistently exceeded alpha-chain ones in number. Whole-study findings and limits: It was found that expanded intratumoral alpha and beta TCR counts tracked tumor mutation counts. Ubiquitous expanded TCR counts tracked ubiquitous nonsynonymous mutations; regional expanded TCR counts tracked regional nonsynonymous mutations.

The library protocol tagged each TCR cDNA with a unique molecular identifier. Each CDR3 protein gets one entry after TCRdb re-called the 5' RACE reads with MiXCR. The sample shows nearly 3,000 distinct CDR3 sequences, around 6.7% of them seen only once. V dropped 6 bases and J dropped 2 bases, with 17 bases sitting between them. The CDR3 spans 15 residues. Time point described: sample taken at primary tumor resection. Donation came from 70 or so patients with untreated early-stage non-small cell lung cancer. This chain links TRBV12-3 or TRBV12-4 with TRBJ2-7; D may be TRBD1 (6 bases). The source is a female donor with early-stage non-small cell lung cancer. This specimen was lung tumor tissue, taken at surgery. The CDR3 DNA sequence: TGTGCCAGCAGCCCGACTGTGGGGGCCACCTACGAGCAGTACTTC. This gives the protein CASSPTVGATYEQYF.